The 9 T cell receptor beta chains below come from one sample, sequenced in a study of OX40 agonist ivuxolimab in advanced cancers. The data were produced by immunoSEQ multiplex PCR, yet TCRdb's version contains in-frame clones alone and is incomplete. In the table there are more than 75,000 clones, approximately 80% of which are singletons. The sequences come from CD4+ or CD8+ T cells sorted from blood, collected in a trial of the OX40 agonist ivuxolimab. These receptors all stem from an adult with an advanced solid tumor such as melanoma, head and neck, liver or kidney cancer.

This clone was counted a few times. The CDR3 DNA is TGCGCCAGCAGCCCCCCCCGCTTCGCCCGGACTAGCGGACTACCCTCCTACGAGCAGTACTTC. Residues: CASSPPRFARTSGLPSYEQYF. V is TRBV4-1 and J is TRBJ2-7; 10 positions agree with TRBD2. Per germline, CDR1 MGHRA and CDR2 YSYEKL. The CDR3 totals 21 residues. V shed 4 bases, J shed 0 bases, and the junction held 21 bases outside the gene matches.

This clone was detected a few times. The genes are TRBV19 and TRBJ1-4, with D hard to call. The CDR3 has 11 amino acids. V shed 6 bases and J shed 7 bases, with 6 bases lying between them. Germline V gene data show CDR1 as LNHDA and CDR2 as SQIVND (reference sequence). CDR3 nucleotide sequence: TGTGCCAGTAGCAAAAGTGAAAAACTGTTTTTT. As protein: CASSKSEKLFF.

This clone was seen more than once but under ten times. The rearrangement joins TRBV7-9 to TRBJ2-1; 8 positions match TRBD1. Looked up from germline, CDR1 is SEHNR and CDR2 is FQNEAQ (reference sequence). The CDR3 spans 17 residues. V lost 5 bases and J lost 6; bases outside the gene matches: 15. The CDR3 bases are TGTGCCAGCAGCGCTCAGGGGGCAGCTTTACTAGGCAATGAGCAGTTCTTC. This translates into CASSAQGAALLGNEQFF.

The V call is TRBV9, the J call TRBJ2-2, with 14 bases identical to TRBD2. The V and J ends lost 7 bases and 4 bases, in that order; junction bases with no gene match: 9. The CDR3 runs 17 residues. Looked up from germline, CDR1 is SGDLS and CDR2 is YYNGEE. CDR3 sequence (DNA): TGTGCCAGCTCCCCGACTAGCGGGGGGGCCGGCACCGGGGAGCTGTTTTTT. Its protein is CASSPTSGGAGTGELFF. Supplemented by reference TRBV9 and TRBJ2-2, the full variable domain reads DSGVTQTPKHLITATGQRVTLRCSPRSGDLSVYWYQQSLDQGLQFLIQYYNGEERAKGNILERFSAQQFPDLHSELNLSSLELGDSALYFCASSPTSGGAGTGELFFGEGSRLTVL.

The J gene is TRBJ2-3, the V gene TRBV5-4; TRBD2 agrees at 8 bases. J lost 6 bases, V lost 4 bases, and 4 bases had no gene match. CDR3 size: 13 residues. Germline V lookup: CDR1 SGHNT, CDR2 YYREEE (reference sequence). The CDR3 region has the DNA TGTGCCAGCAGCGAGGGACTAGGCGATACGCAGTATTTT. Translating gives CASSEGLGDTQYF.

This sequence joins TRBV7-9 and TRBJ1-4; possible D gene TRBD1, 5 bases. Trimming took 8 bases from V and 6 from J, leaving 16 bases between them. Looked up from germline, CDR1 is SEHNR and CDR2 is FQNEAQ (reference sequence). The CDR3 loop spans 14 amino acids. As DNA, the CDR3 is TGTGCCAGCCTTCTTTACGGGGGGGATGAAAAACTGTTTTTT. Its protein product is CASLLYGGDEKLFF.

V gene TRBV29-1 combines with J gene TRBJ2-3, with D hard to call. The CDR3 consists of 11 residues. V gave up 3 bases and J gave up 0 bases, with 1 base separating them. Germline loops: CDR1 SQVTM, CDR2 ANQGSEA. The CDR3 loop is CSVDSTDTQYF. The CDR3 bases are TGCAGCGTTGATAGCACAGATACGCAGTATTTT.

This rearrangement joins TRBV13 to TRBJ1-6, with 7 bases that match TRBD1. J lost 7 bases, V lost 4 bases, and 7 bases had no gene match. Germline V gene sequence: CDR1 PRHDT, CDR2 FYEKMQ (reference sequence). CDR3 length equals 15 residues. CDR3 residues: CASSWWGQINSPLHF. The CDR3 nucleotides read TGTGCCAGCAGCTGGTGGGGACAGATCAATTCACCCCTCCACTTT.

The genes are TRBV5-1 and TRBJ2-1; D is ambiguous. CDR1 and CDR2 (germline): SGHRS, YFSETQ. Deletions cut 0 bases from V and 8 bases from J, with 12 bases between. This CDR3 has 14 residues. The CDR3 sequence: CASSLEPGRDEQFF. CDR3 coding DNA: TGCGCCAGCAGCTTGGAACCGGGTAGGGATGAGCAGTTCTTC.